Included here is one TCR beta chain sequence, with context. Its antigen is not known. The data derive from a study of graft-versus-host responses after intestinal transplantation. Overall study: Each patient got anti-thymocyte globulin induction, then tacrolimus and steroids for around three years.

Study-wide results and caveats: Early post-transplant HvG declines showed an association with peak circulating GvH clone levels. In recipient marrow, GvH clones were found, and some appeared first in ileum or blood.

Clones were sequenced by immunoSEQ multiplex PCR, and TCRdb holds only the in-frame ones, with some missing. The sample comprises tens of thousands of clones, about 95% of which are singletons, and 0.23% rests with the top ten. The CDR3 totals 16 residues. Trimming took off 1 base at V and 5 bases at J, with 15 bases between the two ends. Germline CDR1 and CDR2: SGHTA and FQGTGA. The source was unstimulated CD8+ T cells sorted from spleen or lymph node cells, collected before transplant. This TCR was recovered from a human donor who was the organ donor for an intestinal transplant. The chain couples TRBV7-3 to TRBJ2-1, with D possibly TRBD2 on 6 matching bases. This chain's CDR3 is CASSLNRRGDDNEQFF. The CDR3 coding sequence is TGTGCCAGCAGCTTAAACCGCCGCGGGGACGACAATGAGCAGTTCTTC.